A single sample is the source of the 30 T cell receptor beta chains below, sequenced in a study of blood T cell repertoires in COVID-19. Sequencing used immunoSEQ multiplex PCR; TCRdb keeps in-frame clones, though not all of them. The table includes about 200,000 clones, 80% to 90% detected once. The specimen was peripheral blood. All receptors come from a man in his forties with acute or convalescent COVID-19.

The chain carries TRBV19 and TRBJ1-6; D is possibly TRBD1 (6 bases). Between the trimmed V and J ends, which lost 4 bases and 6 bases, there was a span of 13 bases. Germline CDR1 LNHDA, CDR2 SQIVND (reference sequence). The CDR3 runs to 15 residues. CDR3 coding DNA: TGTGCCAGTAGTACCCGGACAGAACCTAATTCACCCCTCCACTTT. Protein sequence: CASSTRTEPNSPLHF.

The chain recombines TRBV12-3 or TRBV12-4 with TRBJ2-3, with D uncertain. This CDR3 comprises 13 residues. Trimming pared 6 bases from V and 3 bases from J, leaving 10 bases between. The CDR3 reads CASRTGSTDTQYF. The CDR3 region has the DNA TGTGCCAGCAGGACCGGGTCTACAGATACGCAGTATTTT.

The rearrangement links TRBV4-2 to TRBJ2-1, with D tentatively TRBD2 (6 bases). This CDR3 comprises 17 residues. Trimming removed 0 bases from V and 0 bases from J, with 12 bases in between. In germline, CDR1 is LGHNA, CDR2 YNFKEQ. CDR3 in DNA: TGTGCCAGCAGCCAAGAGCGAATAGCGGTCTCCTACAATGAGCAGTTCTTC. This translates into CASSQERIAVSYNEQFF.

This clone was counted only a few times. This chain joins TRBV27 and TRBJ2-2; a weak D match, TRBD2 (6 bases). Per the germline V gene, CDR1 is MNHEY and CDR2 is SMNVEV (reference sequence). Trimming removed 6 bases from V and 2 bases from J, with 10 bases in between. The CDR3 has 14 residues. CDR3 nucleotides: TGTGCCAGCAGCTGGGACTTCAACACCGGGGAGCTGTTTTTT. Translated, it gives CASSWDFNTGELFF.

The chain couples TRBV6-2 or TRBV6-3 to TRBJ1-4; 8 bases align to TRBD1. With 5 bases clipped from V and 11 bases from J, the junction kept 4 bases outside the gene matches. CDR1 is MNHEY, CDR2 SVGEGT, per germline. The CDR3 runs to 12 residues. The CDR3 sequence: CASSNRQGKLFF. The CDR3 nucleotides are TGTGCCAGCAGTAACCGACAGGGGAAACTGTTTTTT.

The gene calls are TRBV27 and TRBJ2-3, with 11 bases matching TRBD2. Per the germline V gene, CDR1 is MNHEY and CDR2 is SMNVEV (reference sequence). The CDR3 extends over 15 amino acids. V shed 3 bases, J shed 6 bases, and the junction held 5 bases outside the gene matches. CDR3 sequence: CASSFTSGGGDTQYF. DNA for the CDR3: TGTGCCAGCAGTTTTACTAGCGGGGGTGGCGATACGCAGTATTTT.

This chain connects TRBV10-3 to TRBJ2-1; D might be TRBD2 (5 bases). The CDR3 totals 15 residues. The germline gives CDR1 ENHRY, CDR2 SYGVKD. The germline V and J ends were trimmed by 3 bases and 3 bases, with 12 bases remaining between them. The CDR3 DNA sequence: TGTGCCATCAGTGACCCGGACTGGCACTACAATGAGCAGTTCTTC. As protein: CAISDPDWHYNEQFF.

The V and J genes are TRBV5-1 and TRBJ1-1, with unresolved D. Trimming left V 5 bases short and J 0 bases short, with 8 bases between. Looked up from germline, CDR1 is SGHRS and CDR2 is YFSETQ. The CDR3 has 13 amino acids. Written as DNA, the CDR3 is TGCGCCAGCAGACTGTCCATGAACACTGAAGCTTTCTTT. Its protein is CASRLSMNTEAFF.

The chain has TRBV6-1 and TRBJ2-4; tentatively, D is TRBD2 (5 bases). Germline V gene lookup returns CDR1 MNHNS and CDR2 SASEGT. This CDR3 region has 15 residues. The V and J ends lost 2 bases and 5 bases respectively, with 13 bases between them. The CDR3: CASSENEDWENIQYF. The CDR3 DNA follows: TGTGCCAGCAGTGAAAATGAGGACTGGGAAAACATTCAGTACTTC.

This chain joins TRBV29-1 and TRBJ1-1; TRBD1 aligns across 7 bases. Germline CDR1 SQVTM, CDR2 ANQGSEA. The length of the CDR3 is 13 residues. Germline trimming cut 4 bases from V and 4 bases from J; bases unmatched to any gene: 6. The DNA for the CDR3 is TGCAGCGTTGCGGCAGGGGGTAGCACTGAAGCTTTCTTT. Translated: CSVAAGGSTEAFF.

The rearrangement uses TRBV4-1 and TRBJ1-1, with D hard to call. Germline V gives CDR1 MGHRA, CDR2 YSYEKL. Trimming stripped 0 bases from V and 0 bases from J, with 11 bases between. The CDR3 contains 16 residues. The CDR3 reads CASSQDQAALNTEAFF. The CDR3 DNA follows: TGCGCCAGCAGCCAAGATCAGGCAGCCTTGAACACTGAAGCTTTCTTT.

This clone was counted a few times. The rearrangement links TRBV7-8 to TRBJ1-2; D may be TRBD1 (5 bases). The CDR3 is made up of 15 amino acids. V was shortened by 0 bases and J by 4 bases, with 12 bases between the two germline ends. Germline loops: CDR1 SGHVS, CDR2 FQNEAQ. CDR3 in DNA: TGTGCCAGCAGCTTAGCGCGGGGGGGAATCTATGGCTACACCTTC. Protein sequence: CASSLARGGIYGYTF.

The chain employs TRBV10-3 and TRBJ2-3, with TRBD1 matching 11 bases. There are 13 residues in the CDR3. After removal of 5 bases from V and 6 bases from J, the junction contained 1 base not matched to a gene. Germline values: CDR1 ENHRY, CDR2 SYGVKD. The CDR3 DNA follows: TGTGCCATCAGTTGGACAGGGGGCGATACGCAGTATTTT. Residues: CAISWTGGDTQYF.

The J gene is TRBJ2-7, the V gene TRBV4-2; the match to TRBD2 covers 9 bases. CDR1 is LGHNA, CDR2 YNFKEQ, per germline. The CDR3 loop spans 16 amino acids. The V gene end was trimmed by 1 base and the J gene end by 0 bases; junction bases not matched to a gene: 4. Here the CDR3 reads CASSQVPSGTSYEQYF. As DNA, the CDR3 is TGTGCCAGCAGCCAAGTTCCTAGCGGGACCTCCTACGAGCAGTACTTC.

The chain is built from TRBV25-1 and TRBJ2-2, with D possibly TRBD2 on 6 matching bases. Germline V gene lookup returns CDR1 MGHDK and CDR2 SYGVNS. This CDR3 is 17 amino acids long. The V gene lost 1 base and the J gene lost 0 bases, with 12 bases spanning the gap. The CDR3 here is CASSELSGVPNTGELFF. The CDR3 DNA is TGTGCCAGCAGTGAATTATCGGGAGTCCCGAACACCGGGGAGCTGTTTTTT.

The chain links TRBV19 to TRBJ1-4; unclear D gene. This CDR3 is built from 12 residues. V lost 8 bases and J lost 10, with 14 bases in between. Germline assignment: CDR1 LNHDA and CDR2 SQIVND (reference sequence). The CDR3 spells CASSIRGGKLFF. Here the CDR3 DNA reads TGTGCCAGTTCCATCCGGGGTGGAAAACTGTTTTTT.

This rearrangement joins TRBV28 to TRBJ2-7; D might be TRBD1 (5 bases). The CDR3 length is 14 residues. Deletions cut 1 base from V and 1 base from J, with 8 bases between. Looked up from germline, CDR1 is MDHEN and CDR2 is SYDVKM. CDR3 nucleotides: TGTGCCAGCAGTTTATATTCAGGGTCCTACGAGCAGTACTTC. It specifies CASSLYSGSYEQYF.

J is TRBJ2-7 and V is TRBV4-1, with no clear D. CDR1 and CDR2 from the germline V gene are MGHRA and YSYEKL. V dropped 1 base and J dropped 0 bases, with 7 bases sitting between them. CDR3 length equals 14 residues. CDR3 sequence: CASSQAPSSYEQYF. The CDR3 nucleotides are TGCGCCAGCAGCCAAGCTCCGAGCTCCTACGAGCAGTACTTC.

DNA of the CDR3: TGTGCCAGCAGCCAAGAAAGGCCCGGGTATAACTGGAATTCACCCCTCCACTTT. This sequence encodes CASSQERPGYNWNSPLHF. The chain joins TRBV3-1 (or the pseudogene TRBV3-2) to TRBJ1-6, with no clear D. Germline CDR1 reads LGHDT; CDR2 reads YNNKEL (reference sequence). Deletions cut 0 bases from V and 7 bases from J, with 19 bases between. This CDR3 has 18 residues.

The chain has TRBV5-5 and TRBJ1-3; D is undetermined. Trimming stripped 1 base from V and 2 bases from J, with 10 bases between. Germline-derived CDR1 and CDR2 are SGHKS and YYEKEE (reference sequence). This CDR3 region has 15 residues. This CDR3 reads CASSLQPGAGNTIYF. CDR3 coding DNA: TGTGCCAGCAGCTTGCAGCCCGGGGCTGGAAACACCATATATTTT.

The chain joins TRBV5-1 to TRBJ2-3; TRBD1 is a possible D gene (6 bases). Germline CDR1 reads SGHRS; CDR2 reads YFSETQ. The V and J ends lost 4 bases and 4 bases respectively, with 19 bases between them. The CDR3 covers 16 residues. The CDR3 DNA sequence: TGCGCCAGCAGCGGCACAGGGAGCACCCACCCAGATACGCAGTATTTT. Its protein is CASSGTGSTHPDTQYF.

The genes are TRBV5-1 and TRBJ2-7, with 8 nucleotides matching TRBD1. Germline V CDR1 and CDR2: SGHRS, YFSETQ. Trimming cost V 3 bases and J 6 bases; bases outside gene matches: 2. The CDR3 sequence is 12 residues long. The DNA of the CDR3 is TGCGCCAGCAGCTCACAGGGGGTCGAGCAGTACTTC. Protein sequence: CASSSQGVEQYF.

The table lists this clone with a few counts. CDR3: CAWNMAGGPGELFF. The CDR3, as DNA: TGTGCCTGGAACATGGCAGGGGGCCCCGGGGAGCTGTTTTTT. The chain employs TRBV30 and TRBJ2-2; TRBD1 agrees at 8 bases. V shed 4 bases, J shed 6 bases, and the junction held 7 bases outside the gene matches. The CDR3 sequence is 14 residues long. Germline V CDR1 and CDR2: GTSNPN, SVGIG (reference sequence).

The chain carries TRBV11-2 and TRBJ1-1, with TRBD1 matching 11 bases. In germline, CDR1 is SGHAT, CDR2 FQNNGV. Unmatched junction bases numbered 17, after V lost 3 bases and J lost 5 bases. CDR3 length: 19 amino acids. CDR3 in amino acids: CASSFSGQGARPGETEAFF. The CDR3 nucleotides read TGTGCCAGCAGCTTTTCCGGACAGGGGGCGCGTCCTGGGGAAACTGAAGCTTTCTTT.

This clone was counted a single time. The V call is TRBV7-6, the J call TRBJ2-7; TRBD1 matches at 8 bases. The CDR3 runs 18 residues. V lost 2 bases, J lost 3 bases, and 15 bases stayed unmatched. CDR1 is SGHVS, CDR2 FNYEAQ, per germline. CDR3 region: CASSLPSEAGGNYYEQYF. CDR3 in DNA: TGTGCCAGCAGCTTACCGTCCGAGGCAGGGGGCAACTACTACGAGCAGTACTTC.

The chain recombines TRBV15 with TRBJ2-3; 8 positions agree with TRBD2. With V trimmed by 2 bases and J by 0 bases, 4 bases remained unmatched. From germline, CDR1 is LNHNV and CDR2 YYDKDF (reference sequence). This CDR3 has 16 amino acids. The CDR3 reads CATSRSGTRSTDTQYF. The DNA of the CDR3 is TGTGCCACCAGCAGATCCGGGACTAGAAGCACAGATACGCAGTATTTT.

This chain links TRBV28 with TRBJ2-1, with 9 bases fitting TRBD2. V was pared by 3 bases and J by 8 bases, with 8 bases of the junction left unmatched. The CDR3 is made up of 15 amino acids. Germline assignment: CDR1 MDHEN and CDR2 SYDVKM. CDR3 DNA: TGTGCCAGCAGTTTGATAGCGGGAGTGATCGATGAGCAGTTCTTC. This translates into CASSLIAGVIDEQFF.

The CDR3, as DNA: TGTGCCAGCAGCTTGCCAGGGATCTCCTACGAGCAGTACTTC. Its protein product is CASSLPGISYEQYF. This chain joins TRBV5-4 and TRBJ2-7; D is perhaps TRBD1 (5 bases). This CDR3 comprises 14 residues. Germline V lookup: CDR1 SGHNT, CDR2 YYREEE (reference sequence). With 1 base removed from V and 0 bases from J, the gap between germline ends came to 8 bases.

This clone was picked up a small number of times. Additional DNA sequences in this sample encode the identical CDR3. The chain uses TRBV5-1 and TRBJ2-7; 7 bases are shared with TRBD1. Germline CDR1 SGHRS, CDR2 YFSETQ. CDR3 length: 14 residues. The trim removed 3 bases at V and 2 bases at J, leaving 5 bases unmatched. The CDR3 DNA reads as TGCGCCAGCAGCTGGACAGGAACCACCTACGAGCAGTACTTC. Translated, it gives CASSWTGTTYEQYF. The variable domain in full, with the rest retrieved from reference TRBV5-1 and TRBJ2-7, is KAGVTQTPRYLIKTRGQQVTLSCSPISGHRSVSWYQQTPGQGLQFLFEYFSETQRNKGNFPGRFSGRQFSNSRSEMNVSTLELGDSALYLCASSWTGTTYEQYFGPGTRLTVT.

This chain links TRBV5-1 with TRBJ1-1; D is unresolved. V shed 4 bases and J shed 0 bases, with 10 bases lying between them. CDR1 is SGHRS, CDR2 YFSETQ, per germline. This CDR3 region has 14 residues. The CDR3 DNA reads TGCGCCAGCAGCCTGGATACGGTGAACACTGAAGCTTTCTTT. This codes for CASSLDTVNTEAFF.